The sequence of this TCR beta chain was determined in a study of beta chain features in type 1 diabetes. Each of the CD4+ naive, central memory, regulatory and stem cell-like memory populations was sorted via CD45RO/CCR7/CD25/CD127/CD95/CD27. The study reverse transcribed the entire isolated RNA, so it sequenced expressed TCRB transcripts. Using immunoSEQ multiplex PCR, the repertoire was profiled, and TCRdb retains in-frame clones only, with some absent. The sample lists 130,000 or so clones, about a tenth occurring once. With regard to this clone: The antigen is undetermined. A far larger clone is one nucleotide away, so this likely arose from a read error.

Broader study findings: Unsettled here was the matter of whether HLA type influences TCRB rearrangement.

Sequencing was performed on central memory CD4+ T cells from blood. The clonotype originates from a woman in her forties in good health.

Here the CDR3 reads CASSLTDTQYF. The CDR3 DNA follows: TGTGCCAGCAGCCTCACAGATACGCAGTATTTT. V is TRBV2 and J is TRBJ2-3; no firm D call. V was pared by 6 bases and J by 2 bases, with 3 bases between. CDR1 SNHLY and CDR2 FYNNEI come from the germline V gene. This CDR3 is 11 amino acids long.